This T cell receptor (beta chain) appears in the sequencing data of a study of control samples from healthy donors and cancer patients. This table comes from immunoSEQ multiplex PCR, and its TCRdb copy is limited to in-frame clones, with some not included. The sample includes about 170,000 clones, over 85% of them seen just once. Trimming cost V 11 bases and J 4 bases, with 17 bases left between them. Germline-derived CDR1 and CDR2 are MNHEY and SVGAGI. The CDR3 sequence is 13 residues long. This receptor was identified in a man aged 30 to 45 in good health. This chain links TRBV6-5 with TRBJ2-5; weak D call: TRBD2 (5 bases). Source material: blood. DNA of the CDR3: TGTGCCGGTGGACGGGAAATTGGAGAGACCCAGTACTTC. This codes for CAGGREIGETQYF.